This TCR beta chain was found in a study of blood T cells in healthy people across ages. This clonotype was seen a handful of times. Antigen: not known. A J-beta primer mix and a sample-barcoded 5' primer were used in a second PCR of about 7 to 12 cycles. Every cDNA was tagged by a template-switch adaptor with 12 random nucleotides. TCRdb recomputed calls from the 5' RACE reads with MiXCR, one row per CDR3 protein. Of 1.8 million or so distinct CDR3 sequences in the sample, roughly two fifths were seen once. Study outcomes and limitations: Since the PBMCs were unsorted, naive and antigen-experienced cells could not be conclusively compared.

Looked up from germline, CDR1 is SGHVS and CDR2 is FNYEAQ. The CDR3 is made up of 15 amino acids. V shed 1 base and J 8 bases; nucleotides not matched to a gene: 8. Sequenced sample: blood. This receptor was taken from a human donor in good health. This chain connects TRBV7-6 to TRBJ1-2; 9 positions match TRBD1. The CDR3 coding sequence is TGTGCCAGCAGCTTAGAGGGACAGGGATCGTGGGGCTACACCTTC. Its translation: CASSLEGQGSWGYTF.